Listed below are T cell receptor beta chains from one sample, sequenced in a study of cytotoxic CD8 clonotypes in ibrutinib-treated CLL. TCRdb's copy holds only in-frame clones and misses some; the assay was immunoSEQ multiplex PCR. The sample has about 300,000 clones, 65% to 85% seen once. Material: PBMCs, obtained at disease progression, from a patient treated with ibrutinib. These TCRs come from a human donor with chronic lymphocytic leukemia. Both conserved end residues are part of each CDR3. D genes are given only for firm matches. Size values are once, few and many counts, or a class for expanded clones, and some rows have none.

length,J,V,size,D,CDR3,DNA
15,TRBJ2-5,TRBV5-1,few,NA,CASSLAGRSQETQYF,TGCGCCAGCAGCTTGGCCGGACGGAGTCAAGAGACCCAGTACTTC
18,TRBJ2-2,TRBV5-8,NA,TRBD2,CASSPHVTLAANTGELFF,TGTGCCAGCAGCCCCCACGTGACTCTAGCGGCGAACACCGGGGAGCTGTTTTTT
16,TRBJ1-1,TRBV4-1,once,TRBD1,CASSQGYRGRNTEAFF,TGCGCCAGCAGCCAAGGTTACAGGGGGCGGAACACTGAAGCTTTCTTT
16,TRBJ1-2,TRBV6-5,NA,TRBD1,CASSSPYRGANYGYTF,TGTGCCAGCAGTTCCCCCTACAGGGGAGCTAACTATGGCTACACCTTC
15,TRBJ1-1,TRBV6-6,NA,TRBD1,CASSGTGSGNTEAFF,TGTGCCAGCAGTGGGACAGGGAGCGGCAACACTGAAGCTTTCTTT
15,TRBJ2-5,TRBV5-1,NA,NA,CASSIGPGDEETQYF,TGCGCCAGCAGCATAGGCCCGGGTGACGAAGAGACCCAGTACTTC
14,TRBJ2-2,TRBV6-4,few,NA,CASRSSWNTGELFF,TGTGCCAGCAGATCTAGCTGGAACACCGGGGAGCTGTTTTTT
14,TRBJ2-1,TRBV4-2,NA,NA,CASSQDRYYNEQFF,TGTGCCAGCAGCCAGGACCGATACTACAATGAGCAGTTCTTC
15,TRBJ2-7,TRBV29-1,NA,TRBD2,CSVVTSGGAAYEQYF,TGCAGCGTTGTCACTAGCGGGGGAGCTGCCTACGAGCAGTACTTC
19,TRBJ2-1,TRBV28,NA,TRBD2,CASSSPRGVAGGPRYEQFF,TGTGCCAGCAGTTCCCCCCGGGGGGTAGCGGGAGGGCCTAGGTATGAGCAGTTCTTC
16,TRBJ2-1,TRBV7-9,NA,NA,CASSLERVSSYNEQFF,TGTGCCAGCAGCTTAGAGCGGGTGAGCTCCTACAATGAGCAGTTCTTC
15,TRBJ1-1,TRBV4-1,NA,NA,CASSQTQVKDTEAFF,TGCGCCAGCAGCCAAACACAGGTGAAAGACACTGAAGCTTTCTTT
15,TRBJ2-3,TRBV28,NA,NA,CASSFPARNTDTQYF,TGTGCCAGCAGTTTTCCGGCTAGAAACACAGATACGCAGTATTTT
12,TRBJ2-7,TRBV7-6,few,NA,CASVGSSYEQYF,TGTGCCAGCGTTGGCAGCTCCTACGAGCAGTACTTC
15,TRBJ2-2,TRBV5-1,few,TRBD2,CASRTSGSYTGELFF,TGCGCCAGCAGAACTAGCGGGAGTTACACCGGGGAGCTGTTTTTT
13,TRBJ2-7,TRBV6-5,few,NA,CASSYQGPRPQYF,TGTGCCAGCAGTTACCAGGGACCCAGGCCTCAGTACTTC
16,TRBJ2-5,TRBV18,NA,TRBD2,CASSPASGRAVQTQYF,TGTGCCAGCTCACCGGCGAGCGGGAGGGCCGTGCAGACCCAGTACTTC
14,TRBJ2-7,TRBV5-1,NA,NA,CASSLAPSSYEQYF,TGCGCCAGCAGCTTGGCCCCCAGCTCCTACGAGCAGTACTTC
13,TRBJ2-3,TRBV5-1,NA,NA,CASSKHDTDTQYF,TGCGCCAGCAGCAAACACGACACAGATACGCAGTATTTT
14,TRBJ1-2,TRBV5-1,NA,TRBD1,CASSLGGQGDGYTF,TGCGCCAGCAGCTTGGGGGGACAGGGCGACGGCTACACCTTC
14,TRBJ2-1,TRBV6-6,NA,TRBD1,CASSFDRGHHEQFF,TGTGCCAGCAGTTTCGACAGGGGGCACCATGAGCAGTTCTTC
13,TRBJ2-1,TRBV5-1,NA,NA,CASSPTIGNEQFF,TGCGCCAGCAGCCCGACAATTGGGAATGAGCAGTTCTTC
17,TRBJ2-3,TRBV27,NA,NA,CASSFAKEPGRRDTQYF,TGTGCCAGCAGTTTCGCAAAGGAGCCAGGGCGGCGAGATACGCAGTATTTT
14,TRBJ2-7,TRBV5-4,NA,TRBD2,CASSPWTRTYEQYF,TGTGCCAGCAGCCCATGGACTAGAACCTACGAGCAGTACTTC
16,TRBJ2-1,TRBV7-3,NA,TRBD2,CASSSSSGRKVSEQFF,TGTGCCAGCAGCTCATCTAGCGGGAGGAAAGTTAGTGAGCAGTTCTTC
15,TRBJ2-6,TRBV28,NA,NA,CASSARDSGANVLTF,TGTGCCAGCAGTGCCCGGGACTCTGGGGCCAACGTCCTGACTTTC
13,TRBJ2-7,TRBV11-2,once,NA,CASSLGIFYEQYF,TGTGCCAGCAGCTTAGGAATTTTCTACGAGCAGTACTTC
16,TRBJ2-3,TRBV5-4,NA,NA,CASSFKRLASTDTQYF,TGTGCCAGCAGCTTTAAACGGTTAGCTAGCACAGATACGCAGTATTTT
15,TRBJ2-1,TRBV5-1,NA,NA,CASSLGPTLGNEQFF,TGCGCCAGCAGCTTGGGTCCGACTTTGGGAAATGAGCAGTTCTTC
13,TRBJ1-1,TRBV2,NA,TRBD1,CASRETGVTEAFF,TGTGCCAGCAGGGAGACAGGGGTGACTGAAGCTTTCTTT
15,TRBJ2-2,TRBV7-3,once,NA,CASSLVGIGTGELFF,TGTGCCAGCAGCTTAGTGGGAATAGGGACCGGGGAGCTGTTTTTT
16,TRBJ1-4,TRBV5-1,few,NA,CASSLDPTSLGEKLFF,TGCGCCAGCAGCTTGGACCCGACAAGCCTTGGCGAAAAACTGTTTTTT